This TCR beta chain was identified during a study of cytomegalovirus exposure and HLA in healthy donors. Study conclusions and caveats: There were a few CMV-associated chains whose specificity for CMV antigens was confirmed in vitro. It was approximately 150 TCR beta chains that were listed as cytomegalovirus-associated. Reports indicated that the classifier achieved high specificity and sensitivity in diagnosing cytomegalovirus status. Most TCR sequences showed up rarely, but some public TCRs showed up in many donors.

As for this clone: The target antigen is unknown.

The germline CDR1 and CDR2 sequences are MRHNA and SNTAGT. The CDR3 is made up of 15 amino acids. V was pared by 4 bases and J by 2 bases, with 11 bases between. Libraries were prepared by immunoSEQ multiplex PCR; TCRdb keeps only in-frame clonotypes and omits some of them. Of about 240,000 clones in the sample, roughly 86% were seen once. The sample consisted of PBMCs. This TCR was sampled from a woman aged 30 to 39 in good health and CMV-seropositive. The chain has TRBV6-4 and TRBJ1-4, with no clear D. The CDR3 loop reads CASSVLPPTNEKLFF. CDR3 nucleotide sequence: TGTGCCAGCAGTGTCCTTCCTCCGACTAATGAAAAACTGTTTTTT.